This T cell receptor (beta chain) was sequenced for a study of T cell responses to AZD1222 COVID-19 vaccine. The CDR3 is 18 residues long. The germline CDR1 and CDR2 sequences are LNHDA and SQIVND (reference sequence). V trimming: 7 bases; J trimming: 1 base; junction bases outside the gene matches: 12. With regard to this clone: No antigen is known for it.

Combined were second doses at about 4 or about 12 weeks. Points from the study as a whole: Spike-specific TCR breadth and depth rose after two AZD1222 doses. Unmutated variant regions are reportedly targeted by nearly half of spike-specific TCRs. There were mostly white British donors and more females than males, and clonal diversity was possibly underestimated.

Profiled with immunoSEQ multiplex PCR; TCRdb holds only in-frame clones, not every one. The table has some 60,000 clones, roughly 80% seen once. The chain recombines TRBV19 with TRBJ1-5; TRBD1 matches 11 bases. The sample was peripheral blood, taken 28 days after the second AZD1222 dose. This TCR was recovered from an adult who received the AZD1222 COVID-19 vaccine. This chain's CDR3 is CASNPGQGAWGSNQPQHF. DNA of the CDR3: TGTGCCAGTAACCCAGGACAGGGGGCTTGGGGCAGCAATCAGCCCCAGCATTTT.